This T cell receptor beta chain appears in the sequencing data of a study of T cells in Graves' hyperthyroidism and ophthalmopathy. Study information: Prior to any treatment, at the point of initial diagnosis, peripheral blood was collected.

Graves' hyperthyroidism without ophthalmopathy progression within 18 months was termed stable. Worth noting for this clonotype: Its antigen is not identified. A much larger clone differs from this one at a single base, so this may be a read error.

The study, taken as a whole, reports: The model foresaw ophthalmopathy a median 6.5 months prior to onset.

CDR3 length: 12 residues. Germline V CDR1 and CDR2: SNHLY, FYNNEI. There were TCR beta CDR3 regions amplified from RNA transcripts. The TCR CDR3 was amplified in a first-round RT-PCR using the HTBI primer set. One entry per CDR3 protein results from TCRdb running MiXCR on the multiplex PCR reads. The table has about 420,000 distinct CDR3 sequences, roughly an eighth seen once; the top ten hold more than 4.5%. The receptor's source is a woman younger than 35 with Graves' hyperthyroidism. Sequencing input: blood. V is TRBV2 and J is TRBJ1-4; possible D gene TRBD1, 6 bases. CDR3 coding DNA: TGTGCCAGCAGAGGGGGGAATGGAAAACTGTTTTTT. Translating gives CASRGGNGKLFF.